The next 26 T cell receptor beta chains were all read from a single sample in a study of T cell repertoires in cytomegalovirus infection. For these TCRs, the target antigens are not known. TCRdb fed the reads into MiXCR, producing one record per CDR3 protein. The table includes hundreds of thousands of distinct CDR3 sequences, about 42% detected once. The specimen was cultured PBMCs, collected from culture after CMV antigen stimulation. Every receptor here comes from a human donor in good health (CMV status not recorded). Some clones in this sample may be carry-over from other donors' samples.

This sequence joins TRBV7-2 and TRBJ1-4; D is undetermined. CDR1 and CDR2 from the germline V gene are SGHTA and FQGNSA. The CDR3 length is 14 residues. Trimming stripped 5 bases from V and 4 bases from J, with 11 bases between. The CDR3 bases are TGTGCCAGCAGCCCACGGGCACATAATGAAAAACTGTTTTTT. Protein sequence: CASSPRAHNEKLFF. Looking up the rest from reference TRBV7-2 and TRBJ1-4 gives the full variable domain: GAGVSQSPSNKVTEKGKDVELRCDPISGHTALYWYRQSLGQGLEFLIYFQGNSAPDKSGLPSDRFSAERTGGSVSTLTIQRTQQEDSAVYLCASSPRAHNEKLFFGSGTQLSVL.

The V gene is TRBV7-6, the J gene TRBJ2-3; 11 nucleotides align to TRBD2. The trim removed 5 bases at V and 8 bases at J, leaving 9 bases unmatched. CDR1 and CDR2 from the germline V gene are SGHVS and FNYEAQ. CDR3 length: 15 residues. This CDR3 is CASSPALAGVGTQYF. The CDR3 bases are TGTGCCAGCAGCCCTGCACTAGCGGGAGTGGGTACGCAGTATTTT.

The chain employs TRBV2 and TRBJ2-5; D ambiguous. The CDR3 has 13 amino acids. V lost 3 bases to trimming and J lost 3 bases, with 8 bases between them. Germline-derived CDR1 and CDR2 are SNHLY and FYNNEI. The CDR3 sequence: CASSDPNKETQYF. CDR3 nucleotide sequence: TGTGCCAGCAGTGACCCCAACAAAGAGACCCAGTACTTC.

The chain employs TRBV7-2 and TRBJ1-4, with D tentatively TRBD1 (6 bases). The ends were cut back, 3 bases at V and 6 bases at J, with 11 bases in the middle. This CDR3 has 14 residues. Germline CDR1 and CDR2: SGHTA and FQGNSA. The CDR3 protein is CASSFRGGYEKLFF. The CDR3 region has the DNA TGTGCCAGCAGCTTTAGAGGGGGTTATGAAAAACTGTTTTTT. Full variable domain (outside the CDR3, taken from reference TRBV7-2 and TRBJ1-4): GAGVSQSPSNKVTEKGKDVELRCDPISGHTALYWYRQSLGQGLEFLIYFQGNSAPDKSGLPSDRFSAERTGGSVSTLTIQRTQQEDSAVYLCASSFRGGYEKLFFGSGTQLSVL.

The chain recombines TRBV20-1 with TRBJ1-5; TRBD1 is a possible D gene (6 bases). This CDR3 has 13 residues. From germline, CDR1 is DFQATT and CDR2 SNEGSKA (reference sequence). V dropped 5 bases and J dropped 2 bases, with 10 bases sitting between them. CDR3 residues: CSASRGGNQPQHF. CDR3 DNA sequence: TGCAGTGCTTCCAGGGGAGGCAATCAGCCCCAGCATTTT.

V and J are TRBV28 and TRBJ1-1; possible D gene TRBD1, 5 bases. This CDR3 spans 18 amino acids. Trimming left V 6 bases short and J 1 base short, with 24 bases between. Germline V lookup: CDR1 MDHEN, CDR2 SYDVKM. CDR3 in DNA: TGTGCCAGCAGCTTACCTGGATTTGGAGGGGCCGCGAACACTGAAGCTTTCTTT. Amino acid sequence: CASSLPGFGGAANTEAFF. The full variable domain, with the rest looked up from reference TRBV28 and TRBJ1-1, is DVKVTQSSRYLVKRTGEKVFLECVQDMDHENMFWYRQDPGLGLRLIYFSYDVKMKEKGDIPEGYSVSREKKERFSLILESASTNQTSMYLCASSLPGFGGAANTEAFFGQGTRLTVV.

This rearrangement joins TRBV10-3 to TRBJ2-1, with TRBD2 matching over 9 bases. The CDR3 runs to 14 residues. Per the germline V gene, CDR1 is ENHRY and CDR2 is SYGVKD. V dropped 6 bases and J dropped 5; count of bases not matched to a gene: 5. The CDR3 sequence: CAISRLAGNNEQFF. DNA of the CDR3: TGTGCCATCAGCCGGCTAGCGGGAAACAATGAGCAGTTCTTC.

Only one count was recorded for this clonotype. The V gene is TRBV6-1, the J gene TRBJ2-1, with D unclear. The CDR3 extends over 15 amino acids. The V end lost 1 base, the J end lost 7 bases, and 14 bases lay between the germline ends. The germline gives CDR1 MNHNS, CDR2 SASEGT. The CDR3 here is CASSEGGYIQNEQFF. CDR3 coding DNA: TGTGCCAGCAGTGAAGGGGGATACATCCAGAATGAGCAGTTCTTC.

This chain joins TRBV12-3 or TRBV12-4 and TRBJ2-3; D call uncertain. CDR3 length equals 14 residues. Trimming pared 6 bases from V and 2 bases from J, leaving 12 bases between. The CDR3 DNA sequence: TGTGCCAGCAGCTCGGGTTGGTTCACAGATACGCAGTATTTT. It encodes CASSSGWFTDTQYF.

In its sample, this clonotype was seen a few times. This rearrangement joins TRBV6-5 to TRBJ2-7; 12 bases map to TRBD2. Per the germline V gene, CDR1 is MNHEY and CDR2 is SVGAGI. The CDR3 has 13 amino acids. J was trimmed by 4 bases and V by 7 bases; bases with no gene match: 2. CDR3 protein: CASTGTSGYEQYF. The CDR3 nucleotides read TGTGCCAGCACCGGGACTAGCGGGTACGAGCAGTACTTC.

The chain joins TRBV7-3 to TRBJ1-6; the D is unclear. V was clipped by 2 bases and J by 11 bases, with 13 bases between them. From germline, CDR1 is SGHTA and CDR2 FQGTGA. This CDR3 contains 14 residues. As DNA, the CDR3 is TGTGCCAGCAGCTTAGAGACGGACGGGGCACCCCTCCACTTT. This codes for CASSLETDGAPLHF.

This clonotype has at least ten counts. This chain joins TRBV7-2 and TRBJ1-3; D possibly corresponds to TRBD1 (5 bases). The CDR3 runs 17 residues. Germline V gene sequence: CDR1 SGHTA, CDR2 FQGNSA. V lost 3 bases and J lost 4, with 19 bases in between. The CDR3 DNA sequence: TGTGCCAGCAGCTTCCTTAAATCCGCGACAGTCGGAAACACCATATATTTT. This encodes CASSFLKSATVGNTIYF.

This chain joins TRBV6-1 and TRBJ2-3; 10 bases match TRBD2. There are 15 residues in the CDR3. Trimming took 6 bases from V and 3 from J; bases not matched to a gene: 6. CDR1 is MNHNS and CDR2 is SASEGT in the germline V gene. The CDR3, as DNA: TGTGCCAGCAGCGCTAGCGGGGGTTATACAGATACGCAGTATTTT. Its translation: CASSASGGYTDTQYF.

This clonotype was seen ten or more times. This chain uses TRBV7-6 with TRBJ2-5; D remains ambiguous. Trimming left V 6 bases short and J 1 base short, with 9 bases between. The CDR3 runs to 13 residues. From germline, CDR1 is SGHVS and CDR2 FNYEAQ. The CDR3 region is CASSLARQETQYF. The CDR3 region has the DNA TGTGCCAGCAGTCTGGCCCGCCAAGAGACCCAGTACTTC.

This clonotype turned up a few times. The V and J genes are TRBV7-2 and TRBJ2-7; the D is unclear. Germline V gene lookup returns CDR1 SGHTA and CDR2 FQGNSA. V was shortened by 5 bases and J by 5 bases, with 10 bases between the two germline ends. The length of the CDR3 is 12 residues. The CDR3 sequence: CASSPSNHEQYF. The CDR3 coding sequence is TGTGCCAGCAGCCCCAGTAACCACGAGCAGTACTTC.

This clonotype appeared many times. V gene TRBV7-2 combines with J gene TRBJ1-1, with a tentative D call TRBD1 (5 bases). CDR1 SGHTA and CDR2 FQGNSA come from the germline V gene. The CDR3 has 17 amino acids. Trimming took off 1 base at V and 1 base at J, with 16 bases between the two ends. Here the CDR3 reads CASSLDVRGFWNTEAFF. The CDR3, as DNA: TGTGCCAGCAGCTTAGACGTTAGGGGATTTTGGAACACTGAAGCTTTCTTT.

This clonotype was seen more than once but under ten times. This rearrangement joins TRBV11-3 to TRBJ2-3; 12 bases are shared with TRBD2. Per germline, CDR1 SGHNT and CDR2 YENEEA. The junction had 4 bases not matched to a gene; V was cut back by 6 bases and J by 0 bases. This CDR3 contains 16 residues. The CDR3 loop reads CASSTGTSGSTDTQYF. In nucleotides, the CDR3 is TGTGCCAGCAGTACCGGGACTAGCGGGAGCACAGATACGCAGTATTTT.

This chain links TRBV11-2 with TRBJ2-4; D not certain. Trimming cost V 5 bases and J 3 bases, with 23 bases left between them. CDR1 is SGHAT and CDR2 is FQNNGV in the germline V gene. The CDR3 has 18 amino acids. The CDR3 loop reads CASSPLVSVGRDKNIQYF. In DNA form, the CDR3 reads TGTGCCAGCAGCCCCTTAGTGAGCGTGGGCAGAGACAAAAACATTCAGTACTTC.

This clonotype was found a few times. The chain combines TRBV7-2 with TRBJ2-4, with 13 bases matching TRBD2. The CDR3 covers 16 residues. J lost 5 bases, V lost 4 bases, and 5 bases had no gene match. Germline-derived CDR1 and CDR2 are SGHTA and FQGNSA. CDR3 in DNA: TGTGCCAGCAGCTCTGGACTAGCGGGAGTTGAAAACATTCAGTACTTC. Translation: CASSSGLAGVENIQYF.

This clonotype was counted a few times. The V call is TRBV27, the J call TRBJ2-6; D is undetermined. The germline gives CDR1 MNHEY, CDR2 SMNVEV (reference sequence). The CDR3 runs to 15 residues. V gave up 8 bases and J gave up 0 bases, with 11 bases separating them. CDR3: CASSLISSGANVLTF. The CDR3 DNA follows: TGTGCCAGCTCTCTCATTAGCTCTGGGGCCAACGTCCTGACTTTC.

The chain recombines TRBV7-2 with TRBJ2-7; no clear D gene. Germline CDR1 is SGHTA and CDR2 is FQGNSA. This CDR3 region has 14 residues. The V and J ends lost 2 bases and 5 bases respectively, with 13 bases between them. DNA for the CDR3: TGTGCCAGCAGCTTATCCACTACTGGAAACGAGCAGTACTTC. It codes for CASSLSTTGNEQYF.

The CDR3 loop is CASSHERGGRETQYF. The CDR3 DNA is TGCGCCAGCAGCCATGAGCGGGGGGGCCGTGAGACCCAGTACTTC. The chain combines TRBV4-1 with TRBJ2-5, with 10 bases that match TRBD2. CDR1 and CDR2 (germline): MGHRA, YSYEKL. The CDR3 contains 15 residues. V lost 3 bases and J lost 5; bases outside the gene matches: 6.

This clonotype has more than one count but fewer than ten. V gene TRBV7-2 combines with J gene TRBJ2-3, with D unresolved. The V gene lost 0 bases and the J gene lost 10 bases, with 17 bases spanning the gap. The CDR3 runs 15 residues. The germline CDR1 and CDR2 sequences are SGHTA and FQGNSA. DNA for the CDR3: TGTGCCAGCAGCTTAGCTGGGATCTCGGTTGGGTCGCAGTATTTT. Amino acid sequence: CASSLAGISVGSQYF.

The chain uses TRBV4-1 and TRBJ2-2, with 7 bases fitting TRBD1. The germline gives CDR1 MGHRA, CDR2 YSYEKL. V was clipped by 5 bases and J by 3 bases; unmatched bases: 6. This CDR3 region has 15 residues. CDR3 in DNA: TGCGCCAGCAGCACCCGGGACAGATACACCGGGGAGCTGTTTTTT. Its translation: CASSTRDRYTGELFF.

The V and J genes are TRBV15 and TRBJ2-5, with D maybe TRBD2 (6 bases). The CDR3 spans 13 residues. Trimming removed 10 bases from V and 4 bases from J, with 16 bases in between. CDR1 is LNHNV and CDR2 is YYDKDF in the germline V gene (reference sequence). CDR3 in amino acids: CAISYAGSETQYF. The CDR3 DNA reads TGTGCCATCTCCTACGCGGGATCAGAGACCCAGTACTTC.

The chain couples TRBV7-3 to TRBJ2-3, with 9 bases fitting TRBD2. The CDR3 loop spans 15 amino acids. V lost 2 bases to trimming and J lost 5 bases; unmatched junction nucleotides: 5. CDR1 SGHTA and CDR2 FQGTGA come from the germline V gene. The CDR3 coding sequence is TGTGCCAGCAGCTTACTAGCGGGGAACGGAGATACGCAGTATTTT. This encodes CASSLLAGNGDTQYF.